The 7 T cell receptor beta chains given below trace back to one sample, sequenced in a study of read filtering for tumor transcriptome and immune sequencing. The library was built from around 380 ng RNA with molecular barcoded adaptors for alpha/delta and beta/gamma chains. TCRdb used MiXCR to reprocess the reads, holding one entry per CDR3 protein. The table has 25,000 or so distinct CDR3 sequences, 20% seen once. What was sequenced was a population of CD138-negative cells sorted from bone marrow. The receptors come from a donor at least 40 years old with multiple myeloma.

Comments on this clonotype: One base separates it from a far larger clone, so it is likely a read error. The rearrangement uses TRBV3-1 and TRBJ2-1, with TRBD1 matching over 8 bases. J lost 10 bases, V lost 5 bases, and 10 bases had no gene match. The CDR3 extends over 14 amino acids. In germline, CDR1 is LGHDT, CDR2 YNNKEL (reference sequence). Written as DNA, the CDR3 is TGTGCCAGCAGCACTCGGACAGGGAGCTACGAGCAGTTCTTC. Protein sequence: CASSTRTGSYEQFF.

This clonotype was counted at least ten times. The rearrangement joins TRBV4-1 to TRBJ2-7; 7 bases line up with TRBD1. The V gene end was trimmed by 4 bases and the J gene end by 9 bases; junction bases not matched to a gene: 9. The CDR3 totals 13 residues. Germline-derived CDR1 and CDR2 are MGHRA and YSYEKL. This CDR3 is CASSLDRVGRQYF. The CDR3 nucleotides are TGCGCCAGCAGCCTAGACAGGGTGGGGAGGCAGTACTTC.

There are many counts of this clonotype. This chain connects TRBV4-2 to TRBJ1-1; D unresolved. Trimming took 4 bases from V and 7 from J, leaving 10 bases between them. The CDR3 contains 12 residues. Germline V gives CDR1 LGHNA, CDR2 YNFKEQ. The CDR3 protein is CASSPGVGEAFF. The CDR3 DNA reads TGTGCCAGCAGCCCCGGGGTGGGTGAAGCTTTCTTT.

This clonotype was counted many times. This sequence joins TRBV2 and TRBJ2-7; 9 bases map to TRBD1. Per the germline V gene, CDR1 is SNHLY and CDR2 is FYNNEI. V lost 4 bases, J lost 6 bases, and 7 bases stayed unmatched. The CDR3 has 14 amino acids. CDR3 sequence: CASSAGQGPGEQYF. In nucleotides, the CDR3 is TGTGCCAGCAGTGCGGGACAGGGCCCTGGCGAGCAGTACTTC.

This clonotype has just a few counts. This chain uses TRBV5-5 with TRBJ1-1, with D hard to call. V lost 4 bases and J lost 4, with 14 bases in between. CDR1 is SGHKS and CDR2 is YYEKEE in the germline V gene (reference sequence). The CDR3 consists of 14 residues. This chain's CDR3 is CASSLAVGSTEAFF. The CDR3 DNA reads as TGTGCCAGCAGCCTGGCGGTGGGGTCCACTGAAGCTTTCTTT.

The table lists this clonotype with many counts. The genes are TRBV14 and TRBJ2-1; TRBD1 might be the D (6 bases). Per the germline V gene, CDR1 is SGHDN and CDR2 is FVKESK. V lost 1 base and J lost 3, with 13 bases in between. The CDR3 length is 16 residues. The CDR3 DNA follows: TGTGCCAGCAGCCAAGTCACAGGGCTGGGCTACAATGAGCAGTTCTTC. Its protein product is CASSQVTGLGYNEQFF.

This clonotype was seen repeatedly, ten times or more. The chain uses TRBV11-2 and TRBJ2-3; D is unresolved. Trimming cost V 3 bases and J 2 bases, with 0 bases left between them. Germline assignment: CDR1 SGHAT and CDR2 FQNNGV. This CDR3 has 11 amino acids. CDR3 coding DNA: TGTGCCAGCAGCTTCACAGATACGCAGTATTTT. This sequence encodes CASSFTDTQYF. The full variable domain, with the rest looked up from reference TRBV11-2 and TRBJ2-3, is EAGVAQSPRYKIIEKRQSVAFWCNPISGHATLYWYQQILGQGPKLLIQFQNNGVVDDSQLPKDRFSAERLKGVDSTLKIQPAKLEDSAVYLCASSFTDTQYFGPGTRLTVL.